This T cell receptor (beta chain) was captured by sequencing in a study of radiation and T cells in renal cell carcinoma. The time point denotes: blood 4 weeks post-SBRT, at nephrectomy. Documented treatment: 15 Gy SBRT to primary tumor, nephrectomy 4 weeks later. Nephrectomy followed 15 Gy stereotactic body radiation by 4 weeks. Data came from immunoSEQ multiplex PCR; TCRdb stores just in-frame clones and leaves some out. Among approximately 65,000 clones listed, around 80% were seen once. Details on this clone: Its specificity is unknown.

Overall study findings and caveats: Top tumor clonotypes rose in blood 2 weeks post-radiation, then contracted.

The CDR3 sequence is 15 residues long. CDR1 and CDR2 from the germline V gene are SGHNT and YYREEE (reference sequence). With 4 bases removed from V and 2 bases from J, the gap between germline ends came to 13 bases. The input for sequencing was blood, taken from a patient whose treatment included radiotherapy and nephrectomy. V gene TRBV5-4 combines with J gene TRBJ2-4; D might be TRBD1 or TRBD2, each matching 5 bases. The sequence was obtained from a man in his 60s with renal cell carcinoma. Here the CDR3 DNA reads TGTGCCAGCAGCCAGGGACCGGCACCCAAAAACATTCAGTACTTC. The encoded protein is CASSQGPAPKNIQYF.